What follows is one T cell receptor beta chain and its context. This entry belongs to a study of blood T cell repertoires in COVID-19. CDR1 and CDR2 from the germline V gene are MNHNS and SASEGT. This CDR3 has 16 amino acids. Trimming removed 1 base from V and 3 bases from J, with 13 bases in between. Original analysis: Reference gene primer amplification in the assay estimated nucleated cell counts. Sequencing was performed with immunoSEQ multiplex PCR; in TCRdb, only in-frame clones are kept and a portion is missing. Clone size and the V and J calls come from that table; the DNA yielded D and trimming. The sample shows approximately 300,000 clones, approximately 84% of them seen only once. One Seattle source followed patients from active infection through their disease course.

This chain joins TRBV6-1 and TRBJ2-1, with D tentatively TRBD1 (6 bases). The receptor comes from a person between 65 and 79 years old with COVID-19, enrolled during active disease. The sample consisted of peripheral blood. The CDR3 here is CASSEGGQGYYNEQFF. CDR3 nucleotides: TGTGCCAGCAGTGAAGGGGGGCAGGGATACTACAATGAGCAGTTCTTC.